This T cell receptor beta chain was obtained from a study of blood T cell repertoires in COVID-19. Study-level background: From T cells, B-cell-depleted T cells, or PBMCs came the material, which was cDNA or gDNA.

Participants were aged roughly 18 to 90 years, lived in under 25 US areas, and enrolled virtually. Participants reported their clinical history, and cohort assignment relied on those reports. Here immunoSEQ multiplex PCR was the method, and the copy in TCRdb shows in-frame clones only, minus some. Among 190,000 or so clones listed, over 80% were seen once. The CDR3 loop spans 14 amino acids. Trimming at V came to 5 bases and at J to 3 bases, leaving 4 bases not matched to a gene. Per the germline V gene, CDR1 is KGHDR and CDR2 is SFDVKD. The chain joins TRBV24-1 to TRBJ1-2; 8 bases fit TRBD1. The TCR originated in a man in his thirties or forties who had recovered from COVID-19. Sequenced input: PBMCs or T cells enriched from blood (not recorded which). CDR3 DNA: TGTGCCACCAGTGTTTCAGGGGGCGACTATGGCTACACCTTC. Protein: CATSVSGGDYGYTF.